This TCR beta chain came from a study of T cells in Graves' hyperthyroidism and ophthalmopathy. Study findings and constraints: Ophthalmopathy and stable hyperthyroidism were separated by a 13 V-J model.

This CDR3 is 13 amino acids long. V was clipped by 3 bases and J by 3 bases, with 9 bases between them. Ophthalmopathy in the patients scored at least 3 on Clinical Activity Score and at least 4 on NOSPECS grade, lasting under 3 months. For the diagnoses, clinical symptoms, serum thyroxine and TRAb, thyroid ultrasound and orbital computed tomography were used. It was around 11 ml of fresh peripheral blood that supplied the PBMCs. This clonotype was detected many times. What it binds is unknown. The investigators amplified TCR beta CDR3 regions from RNA transcripts. A first-round RT-PCR of the TCR CDR3 used the HTBI primer set. TCRdb fed the multiplex PCR reads into MiXCR, producing one record per CDR3 protein. The profile shows approximately 380,000 distinct CDR3 sequences, less than 20% of them singletons.

V and J are TRBV12-3 or TRBV12-4 and TRBJ2-7, with D maybe TRBD2 (5 bases). The specimen was blood. The source of this sequence is a man younger than 35 with Graves' ophthalmopathy. The chain's CDR3 is CASSFPDYYEQYF. CDR3 in DNA: TGTGCCAGCAGTTTCCCCGACTACTACGAGCAGTACTTC.